This TCR beta chain was captured in a study of CD8 T cells in ankylosing spondylitis. Study results and limitations: In synovial fluid and blood from reactive arthritis, some motif variants were previously reported. Peripheral blood held disease-linked clones only at relatively low frequency, and these were CD8+. Characteristic, it appeared, of ankylosing spondylitis blood was a TCR beta motif of eight highly homologous variants.

In making TCR beta libraries, quantitative 5'-RACE with molecular barcodes was used. TCRdb re-analysed the 5' RACE reads in MiXCR, keeping a single row per CDR3 protein. The table has around 130,000 distinct CDR3 sequences, 17% seen once. Notes on this clonotype: Its antigen is still unknown.

Trimming removed 4 bases at V and 2 bases at J, with 13 bases between. The CDR3 is made up of 14 amino acids. Germline values: CDR1 SGDLS, CDR2 YYNGEE. The sequencing sample was made of blood, either unsorted or a sorted T cell fraction (not recorded which). The gene calls are TRBV9 and TRBJ2-7, with D perhaps matching TRBD1 (6 bases). The sequence came from a male donor with ankylosing spondylitis. This chain's CDR3 is CASSIGAGAYEQYF. In nucleotides, the CDR3 is TGTGCCAGCAGCATAGGAGCAGGGGCCTACGAGCAGTACTTC.